The clone carrying this TCR beta chain was seen a few times. V lost 4 bases, J lost 7 bases, and 19 bases lay in between. The CDR3 contains 15 residues. CDR1 and CDR2 from the germline V gene are LGHDT and YNNKEL (reference sequence). This sample is part of a study of T cells in Graves' hyperthyroidism and ophthalmopathy. Template material for amplifying TCR beta CDR3 regions consisted of RNA transcripts. An initial round of RT-PCR targeting the TCR CDR3 relied on the HTBI primer set. TCRdb re-derived calls from the multiplex PCR reads in MiXCR, one entry per CDR3 protein. Altogether 500,000 to 600,000 distinct CDR3 sequences are present, over 15% being singletons, with the ten largest covering 18%. In patients aged 18 to 65, hyperthyroidism was newly diagnosed, with duration under 2 months. It was uncontrolled infection, other autoimmune disease, pregnancy or lactation that excluded patients. The PBMCs were taken from less than 11 ml of fresh peripheral blood.

The sample consisted of blood. This receptor was obtained from a young woman with Graves' hyperthyroidism. The J gene is TRBJ1-2, the V gene TRBV3-1; D is undetermined. The CDR3: CASSPREEWRPGYTF. DNA for the CDR3: TGTGCCAGCAGCCCCCGGGAGGAGTGGCGGCCTGGCTACACCTTC.